In its sample, the clone carrying this T cell receptor beta chain was seen a few times. Participants reported their clinical history, and cohort assignment relied on those reports. Trimming cost V 2 bases and J 5 bases; bases outside gene matches: 2. This CDR3 has 13 residues. The authors' processing: Estimation of nucleated cell counts relied on the amplification of reference gene primers. The protocol was immunoSEQ multiplex PCR, while the TCRdb copy is restricted to in-frame clones and leaves out a portion. That table is the source of V, J and clone size, and D and trimming were worked out from the DNA. Of approximately 65,000 clones listed, more than 80% are singletons. The sample belongs to a study of blood T cell repertoires in COVID-19.

Sequencing used PBMCs or T cells enriched from blood (not recorded which). The receptor was derived from a woman aged 40 to 50 with acute COVID-19. The V gene is TRBV12-3 or TRBV12-4, the J gene TRBJ2-5, with TRBD2 matching 7 bases. CDR3 in DNA: TGTGCCAGCAGTTTAAGCGGGGTCGAGACCCAGTACTTC. Protein sequence: CASSLSGVETQYF.